This T cell receptor beta chain was recorded in a study of long-term antiretroviral therapy in people with HIV. Samples were assayed with immunoSEQ v3.0 at survey level. Profiled with immunoSEQ multiplex PCR; TCRdb holds only in-frame clones, not every one. The data show more than 15,000 clones, approximately 79% seen once. V lost 3 bases, J lost 3 bases, and 11 bases stayed unmatched. This CDR3 comprises 16 residues. Germline CDR1 and CDR2: SGHRS and YFSETQ. The sequence was obtained from a middle-aged woman with HIV. The rearrangement links TRBV5-1 to TRBJ1-1; 7 positions agree with TRBD1. Material: unsorted PBMCs, obtained 2.3 years after starting antiretroviral therapy. The CDR3 is CASSSIAGGRYTEAFF. In DNA form, the CDR3 reads TGCGCCAGCAGCTCCATTGCAGGGGGACGTTACACTGAAGCTTTCTTT.